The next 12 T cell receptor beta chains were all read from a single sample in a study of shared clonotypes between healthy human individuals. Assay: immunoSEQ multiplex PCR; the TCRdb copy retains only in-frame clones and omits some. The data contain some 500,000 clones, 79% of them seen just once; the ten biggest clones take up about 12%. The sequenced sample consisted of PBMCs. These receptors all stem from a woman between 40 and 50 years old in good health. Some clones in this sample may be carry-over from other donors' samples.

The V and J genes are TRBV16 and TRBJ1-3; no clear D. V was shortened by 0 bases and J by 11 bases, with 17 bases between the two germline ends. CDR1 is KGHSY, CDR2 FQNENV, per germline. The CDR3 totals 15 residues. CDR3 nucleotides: TGTGCCAGCAGCCAATCGATCGGGATACGAGCTTCCATATATTTT. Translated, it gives CASSQSIGIRASIYF.

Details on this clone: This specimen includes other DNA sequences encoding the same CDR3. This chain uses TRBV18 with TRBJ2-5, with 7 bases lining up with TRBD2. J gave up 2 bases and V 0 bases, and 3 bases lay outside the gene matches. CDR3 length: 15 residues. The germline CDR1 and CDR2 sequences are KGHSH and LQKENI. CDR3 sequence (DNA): TGTGCCAGCTCACCACCGGGGGGGAGGCAAGAGACCCAGTACTTC. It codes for CASSPPGGRQETQYF.

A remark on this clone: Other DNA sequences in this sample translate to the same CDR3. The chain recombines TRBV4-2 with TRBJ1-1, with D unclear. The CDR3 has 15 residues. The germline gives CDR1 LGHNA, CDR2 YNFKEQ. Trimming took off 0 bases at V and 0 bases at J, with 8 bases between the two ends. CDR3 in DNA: TGTGCCAGCAGCCAAGAGGGAGGGTTGAACACTGAAGCTTTCTTT. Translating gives CASSQEGGLNTEAFF.

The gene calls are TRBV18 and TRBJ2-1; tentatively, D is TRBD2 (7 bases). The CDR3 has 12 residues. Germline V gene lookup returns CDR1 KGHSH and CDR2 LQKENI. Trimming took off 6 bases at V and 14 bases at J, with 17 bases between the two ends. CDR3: CASSLREGGEFF. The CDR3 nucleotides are TGTGCCAGCTCGCTCCGAGAGGGGGGGGAGTTCTTC.

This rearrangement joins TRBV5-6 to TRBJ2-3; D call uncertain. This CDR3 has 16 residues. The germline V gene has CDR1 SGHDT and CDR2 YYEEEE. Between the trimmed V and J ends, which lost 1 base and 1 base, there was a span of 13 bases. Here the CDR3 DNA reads TGTGCCAGCAGCTTGCGTGCGGTGTCGGGCACAGATACGCAGTATTTT. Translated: CASSLRAVSGTDTQYF. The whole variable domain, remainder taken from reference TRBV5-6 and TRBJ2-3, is DAGVTQSPTHLIKTRGQQVTLRCSPKSGHDTVSWYQQALGQGPQFIFQYYEEEERQRGNFPDRFSGHQFPNYSSELNVNALLLGDSALYLCASSLRAVSGTDTQYFGPGTRLTVL.

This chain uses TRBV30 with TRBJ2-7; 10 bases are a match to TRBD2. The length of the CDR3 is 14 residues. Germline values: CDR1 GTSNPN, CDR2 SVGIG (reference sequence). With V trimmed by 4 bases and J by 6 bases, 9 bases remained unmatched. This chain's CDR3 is CAWTIGVAGGEQYF. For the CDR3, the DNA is TGTGCCTGGACCATAGGGGTAGCGGGAGGCGAGCAGTACTTC.

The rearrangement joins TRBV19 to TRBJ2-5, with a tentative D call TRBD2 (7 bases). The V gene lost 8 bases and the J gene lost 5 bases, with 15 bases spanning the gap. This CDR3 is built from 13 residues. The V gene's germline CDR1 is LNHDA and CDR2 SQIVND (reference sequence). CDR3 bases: TGTGCCAGTGGGGGCGGGAGTTATGAGACCCAGTACTTC. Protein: CASGGGSYETQYF. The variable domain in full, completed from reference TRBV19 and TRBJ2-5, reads DGGITQSPKYLFRKEGQNVTLSCEQNLNHDAMYWYRQDPGQGLRLIYYSQIVNDFQKGDIAEGYSVSREKKESFPLTVTSAQKNPTAFYLCASGGGSYETQYFGPGTRLLVL.

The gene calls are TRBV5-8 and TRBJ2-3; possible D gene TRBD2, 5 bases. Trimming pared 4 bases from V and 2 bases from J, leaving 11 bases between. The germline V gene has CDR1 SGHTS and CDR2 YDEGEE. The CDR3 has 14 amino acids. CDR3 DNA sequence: TGTGCCAGCAGCCCTGGACTCGCCACAGATACGCAGTATTTT. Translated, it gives CASSPGLATDTQYF.

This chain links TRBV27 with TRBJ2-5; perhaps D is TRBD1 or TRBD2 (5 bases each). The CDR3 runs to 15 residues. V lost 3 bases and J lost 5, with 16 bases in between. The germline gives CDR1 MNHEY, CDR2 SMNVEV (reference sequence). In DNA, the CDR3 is TGTGCCAGCAGTTTGTATGGGGGAGCTAAGGAGACCCAGTACTTC. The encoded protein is CASSLYGGAKETQYF.

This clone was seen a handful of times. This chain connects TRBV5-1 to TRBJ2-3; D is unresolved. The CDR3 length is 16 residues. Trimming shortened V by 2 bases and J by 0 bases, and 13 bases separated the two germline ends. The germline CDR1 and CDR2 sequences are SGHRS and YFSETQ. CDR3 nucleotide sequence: TGCGCCAGCAGCTTCTTCCGGACGGGTAGCACAGATACGCAGTATTTT. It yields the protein CASSFFRTGSTDTQYF.

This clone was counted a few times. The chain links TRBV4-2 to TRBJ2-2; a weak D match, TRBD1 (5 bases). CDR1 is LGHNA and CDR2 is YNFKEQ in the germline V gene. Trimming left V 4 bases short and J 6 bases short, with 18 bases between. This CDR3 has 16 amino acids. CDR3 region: CASSPRAGRVSGELFF. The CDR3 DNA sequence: TGTGCCAGCAGCCCACGGGCAGGGCGAGTCTCCGGGGAGCTGTTTTTT.

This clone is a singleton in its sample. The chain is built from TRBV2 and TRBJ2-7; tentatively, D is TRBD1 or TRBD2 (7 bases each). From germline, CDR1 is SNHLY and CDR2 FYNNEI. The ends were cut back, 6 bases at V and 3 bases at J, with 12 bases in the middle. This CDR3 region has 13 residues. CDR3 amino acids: CASRPGGDYEQYF. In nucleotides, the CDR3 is TGTGCCAGCAGGCCAGGGGGGGACTACGAGCAGTACTTC.